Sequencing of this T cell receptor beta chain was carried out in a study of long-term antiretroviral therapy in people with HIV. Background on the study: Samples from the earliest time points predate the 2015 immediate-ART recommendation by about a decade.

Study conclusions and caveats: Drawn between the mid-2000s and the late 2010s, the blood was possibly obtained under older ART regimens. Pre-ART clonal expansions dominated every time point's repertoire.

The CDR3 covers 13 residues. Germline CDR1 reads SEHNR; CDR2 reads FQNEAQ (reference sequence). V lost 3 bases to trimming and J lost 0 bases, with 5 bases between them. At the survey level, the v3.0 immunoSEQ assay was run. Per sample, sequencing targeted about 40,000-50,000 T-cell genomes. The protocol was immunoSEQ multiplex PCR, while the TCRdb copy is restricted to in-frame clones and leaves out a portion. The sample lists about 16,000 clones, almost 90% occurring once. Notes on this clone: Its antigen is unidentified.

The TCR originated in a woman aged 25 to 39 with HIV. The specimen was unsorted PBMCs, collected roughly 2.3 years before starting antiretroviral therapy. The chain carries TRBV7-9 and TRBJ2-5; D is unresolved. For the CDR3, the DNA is TGTGCCAGCAGCTTTAGTTACCAAGAGACCCAGTACTTC. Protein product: CASSFSYQETQYF. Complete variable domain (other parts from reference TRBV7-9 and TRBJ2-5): DTGVSQNPRHKITKRGQNVTFRCDPISEHNRLYWYRQTLGQGPEFLTYFQNEAQLEKSRLLSDRFSAERPKGSFSTLEIQRTEQGDSAMYLCASSFSYQETQYFGPGTRLLVL.